These 11 T cell receptor beta chains share one sample of origin, sequenced in a study of tumor-infiltrating lymphocytes in primary liver carcinoma. Unsorted bulk tissue of roughly 20-34 mg yielded co-extracted RNA and DNA. The authors made TCR beta cDNA from around 500 ng total RNA with a constant-region primer. Slightly modified ARM-PCR with three nested multiplex PCR rounds yielded TCR beta libraries. Use of TRBV1-TRBV30 forward primers with a C-beta reverse primer characterized the first two PCR rounds, which lasted about 10 cycles each. TCRdb reprocessed the multiplex PCR reads via MiXCR and lists one record per CDR3 protein. Here the sample spans 60,000 to 90,000 distinct CDR3 sequences, nearly 70% being singletons. What was sequenced was liver tumor tissue from sampling region 4. Subset of the sample: tumor region T4, right-lateral pole. These TCRs come from a man aged 35 to 55 with primary liver carcinoma and hepatitis B virus infection.

Comments on this clonotype: Since no conserved phenylalanine or tryptophan closes the CDR3, a read error is the likely cause. The limits of the CDR3 on the DNA are not certain, so only TCRdb's listed CDR3 is given. V gene TRBV11-1 combines with J gene TRBJ2-7. The CDR3 comprises 12 residues, both ends counted. Looked up from germline, CDR1 is SGHAT and CDR2 is FQDESV (reference sequence). CDR3 in amino acids: CASSLAGSKQYL.

V gene TRBV5-1 combines with J gene TRBJ1-2; no reliable D call. Per germline, CDR1 SGHRS and CDR2 YFSETQ. The CDR3 has 17 amino acids. The germline V and J ends were trimmed by 4 bases and 2 bases, with 21 bases remaining between them. The CDR3 DNA follows: TGCGCCAGCAGCCCAGGATGGTGGACGGACCCAAACTATGGCTACACCTTC. Its protein is CASSPGWWTDPNYGYTF. The full variable domain, its missing parts supplied by reference TRBV5-1 and TRBJ1-2, is KAGVTQTPRYLIKTRGQQVTLSCSPISGHRSVSWYQQTPGQGLQFLFEYFSETQRNKGNFPGRFSGRQFSNSRSEMNVSTLELGDSALYLCASSPGWWTDPNYGYTFGSGTRLTVV.

This clonotype appeared a single time. The chain links TRBV29-1 to TRBJ2-2, with D possibly TRBD2 on 6 matching bases. V gave up 0 bases and J gave up 11 bases, with 19 bases separating them. Germline V gene lookup returns CDR1 SQVTM and CDR2 ANQGSEA. The CDR3 is 15 residues long. In DNA form, the CDR3 reads TGCAGCGTTGAAGACGCCTCGGGAGCCCCCAGTGAGCTGTTTTTT. Translation: CSVEDASGAPSELFF.

This clonotype is medium-sized (0.01 to 0.1%) by share. The V and J genes are TRBV6-5 and TRBJ2-7; 12 nucleotides agree with TRBD2. Germline CDR1 MNHEY, CDR2 SVGAGI. The CDR3 length is 17 residues. The ends lost 0 bases at V and 3 bases at J; junction bases unmatched: 6. For the CDR3, the DNA is TGTGCCAGCAGTTACTCGGGGCTAGCGGGAGGGCTCTACGAGCAGTACTTC. It encodes CASSYSGLAGGLYEQYF.

This chain connects TRBV7-9 to TRBJ1-6; D not certain. The CDR3 consists of 13 residues. The V gene lost 7 bases and the J gene lost 10 bases, with 14 bases spanning the gap. From germline, CDR1 is SEHNR and CDR2 FQNEAQ (reference sequence). The CDR3 nucleotides are TGTGCCAGCAACCTCCCCGGGAAATCACCCCTCCACTTT. Translation gives CASNLPGKSPLHF.

With respect to this clonotype: Germline and junction disagree at one end, which may indicate a read error. V usage is TRBV6-6 and J usage is TRBJ2-6, with D tentatively TRBD1 (6 bases). The CDR3 is 15 amino acids. Germline V gene lookup returns CDR1 MNHNY and CDR2 SVGAGI (reference sequence). The CDR3 sequence: CGSSPTGPGANVLTF. The CDR3 DNA sequence: TGTGGCAGCAGTCCTACAGGGCCCGGGGCCAACGTCCTGACTTTC.

This clonotype occurred a few times. This may stem from a read error, because a much larger clone lies one nucleotide away. The J gene is TRBJ2-7, the V gene TRBV6-5; perhaps TRBD1 as D (6 bases). Germline V gives CDR1 MNHEY, CDR2 SVGAGI. The length of the CDR3 is 13 residues. The DNA for the CDR3 is TGTACCAGCAGCCAAGGGGGTTCGTACGAGCAGTACTTC. This translates into CTSSQGGSYEQYF.

A word on this clonotype: This sequence may be a read error, since a much larger clone differs from it by one base. This chain connects TRBV29-1 to TRBJ1-1; D may be TRBD1 (6 bases). The germline gives CDR1 SQVTM, CDR2 ANQGSEA. The CDR3 is 13 residues long. V lost 5 bases, J lost 3 bases, and 13 bases lay in between. CDR3 nucleotides: TGCAGCGTTACGGGACAAACGGACACTGAAGCTTTCTTT. Its translation: CSVTGQTDTEAFF.

Points on this clonotype: This may stem from a read error, because a much larger clone lies one nucleotide away. The chain joins TRBV7-8 to TRBJ2-3; a weak D match, TRBD2 (6 bases). The CDR3 is 13 amino acids. The germline CDR1 and CDR2 sequences are SGHVS and FQNEAQ. CDR3: CGSSETRTDTQYF. The CDR3 region has the DNA TGTGGCAGCAGCGAGACTAGGACAGATACGCAGTATTTT.

In its sample, this clonotype was seen many times. The rearrangement joins TRBV4-1 to TRBJ2-7; D is undetermined. The CDR3 is 14 amino acids. Germline V lookup: CDR1 MGHRA, CDR2 YSYEKL. Trimming took 1 base from V and 2 from J, leaving 9 bases between them. CDR3 sequence reads: CASSQGIGTYEQYF. The CDR3 bases are TGCGCCAGCAGCCAAGGGATCGGAACCTACGAGCAGTACTTC.

Of note for this clonotype: A much larger clone differs from this one at a single base, so this may be a read error. This chain connects TRBV6-5 to TRBJ1-5, with D possibly matching TRBD1 (5 bases). The V gene's germline CDR1 is MNHEY and CDR2 SVGAGI. This CDR3 contains 17 residues. The V end lost 0 bases, the J end lost 4 bases, and 16 bases lay between the germline ends. The CDR3 loop reads CASSYSSRANRNQPQHF. CDR3 nucleotide sequence: TGTGCCAGCAGTTACTCGAGCAGGGCGAATAGGAATCAGCCCCAGCATTTT.